The 6 T cell receptor beta chains below come from one sample, sequenced in a study of regulatory T cells in long-lasting Graves disease. Time point specified: persistent/refractory GD, antithyroid drugs over 5 years with positive TRAb. The authors made the TCR library using RNA they extracted from PBMCs. To make TCR beta libraries, researchers used iRepertoire HTBI primers and Arm-PCR of CDR3 regions. TCRdb independently ran MiXCR on the multiplex PCR reads; one entry per CDR3 protein. The sample shows some 450,000 distinct CDR3 sequences, around 24% of them seen only once. This specimen was peripheral blood mononuclear cells (PBMCs), taken when the disease was refractory, from a patient treated with antithyroid drugs. The receptors come from a female donor with Graves disease.

On this clonotype itself: A much larger clone is a single base away; this may be a read error. The rearrangement uses TRBV7-3 and TRBJ2-5; D gene ambiguous. The CDR3 sequence is 13 residues long. CDR1 is SGHTA, CDR2 FQGTGA, per germline. For the CDR3, the DNA is TGTGCCAGCAGCTTAGATCCCGAAGAGGCCCAGTACTTC. This gives the protein CASSLDPEEAQYF.

CDR3 sequence (DNA): TGTGCCAGCCAGAGCTCTGGAAACACCATATATTTT. Translating gives CASQSSGNTIYF. This sequence joins TRBV6-1 and TRBJ1-3; D gene uncertain. Germline CDR1 is MNHNS and CDR2 is SASEGT. Trimming shortened V by 8 bases and J by 0 bases, and 5 bases separated the two germline ends. The CDR3 runs to 12 residues.

The chain combines TRBV6-5 with TRBJ2-7; the match to TRBD1 covers 7 bases. The CDR3 totals 13 residues. Unmatched junction bases numbered 1, after V lost 1 base and J lost 4 bases. CDR1 MNHEY and CDR2 SVGAGI come from the germline V gene. Here the CDR3 reads CASSYLQGYEQYF. The CDR3 DNA reads as TGTGCCAGCAGTTACTTACAGGGGTACGAGCAGTACTTC.

This clonotype was counted only a few times. The V call is TRBV5-1, the J call TRBJ2-7; D assignment may be TRBD1 or TRBD2 (5 bases each). The CDR3 spans 16 residues. The ends were cut back, 4 bases at V and 7 bases at J, with 24 bases in the middle. Germline-derived CDR1 and CDR2 are SGHRS and YFSETQ. The CDR3 sequence: CASSSHEAVQGWEQYF. CDR3 nucleotide sequence: TGCGCCAGCAGCAGCCATGAAGCGGTCCAGGGTTGGGAGCAGTACTTC. Supplemented by reference TRBV5-1 and TRBJ2-7, the full variable domain reads KAGVTQTPRYLIKTRGQQVTLSCSPISGHRSVSWYQQTPGQGLQFLFEYFSETQRNKGNFPGRFSGRQFSNSRSEMNVSTLELGDSALYLCASSSHEAVQGWEQYFGPGTRLTVT.

This clonotype has just a few counts. This chain joins TRBV7-8 and TRBJ2-1, with 16 bases fitting TRBD2. The ends lost 5 bases at V and 7 bases at J; junction bases unmatched: 17. The germline gives CDR1 SGHVS, CDR2 FQNEAQ. The CDR3 consists of 20 residues. The CDR3 spells CASSPQATGLAGGLGNEQFF. In DNA, the CDR3 is TGTGCCAGCAGCCCGCAGGCGACGGGACTAGCGGGAGGGTTGGGGAATGAGCAGTTCTTC. Together with reference TRBV7-8 and TRBJ2-1, the CDR3 gives the full variable domain: GAGVSQSPRYKVAKRGQDVALRCDPISGHVSLFWYQQALGQGPEFLTYFQNEAQLDKSGLPSDRFFAERPEGSVSTLKIQRTQQEDSAVYLCASSPQATGLAGGLGNEQFFGPGTRLTVL.

The chain combines TRBV9 with TRBJ1-3; D is perhaps TRBD1 (6 bases). The CDR3 is made up of 16 amino acids. Per the germline V gene, CDR1 is SGDLS and CDR2 is YYNGEE. The germline V and J ends were trimmed by 0 bases and 9 bases, with 19 bases remaining between them. The CDR3 sequence is CASSVGAEGVLRTIYF. DNA of the CDR3: TGTGCCAGCAGCGTAGGGGCAGAGGGGGTTCTACGCACCATATATTTT.